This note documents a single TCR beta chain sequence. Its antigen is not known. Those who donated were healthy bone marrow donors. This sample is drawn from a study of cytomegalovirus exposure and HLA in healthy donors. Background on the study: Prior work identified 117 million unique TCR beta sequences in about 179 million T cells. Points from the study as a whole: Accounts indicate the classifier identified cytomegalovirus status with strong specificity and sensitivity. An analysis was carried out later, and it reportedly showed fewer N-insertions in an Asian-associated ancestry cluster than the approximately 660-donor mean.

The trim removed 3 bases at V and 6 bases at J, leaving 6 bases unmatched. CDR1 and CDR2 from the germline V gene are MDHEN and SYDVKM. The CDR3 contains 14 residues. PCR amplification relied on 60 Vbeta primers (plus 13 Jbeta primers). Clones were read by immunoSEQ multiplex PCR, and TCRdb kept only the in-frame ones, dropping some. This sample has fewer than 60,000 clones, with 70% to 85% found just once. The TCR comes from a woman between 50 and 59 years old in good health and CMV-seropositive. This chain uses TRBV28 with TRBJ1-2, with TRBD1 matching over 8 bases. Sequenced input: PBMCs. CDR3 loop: CASSFTQGGHGYTF. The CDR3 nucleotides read TGTGCCAGCAGTTTTACACAGGGGGGTCATGGCTACACCTTC.